This section outlines one T cell receptor (beta chain) sequence together with its context. This clone was detected a few times. The clone's antigen remains unknown. Base qualities are not at hand, and no much larger clone is one base apart. For TCR beta library preparation, roughly 2 micrograms of genomic DNA was extracted from cryopreserved PBMCs. High-throughput TCR beta sequencing was performed on longitudinal blood samples from CLL patients receiving ibrutinib monotherapy. The patients took part in an open-label, single-center phase 2 trial of ibrutinib monotherapy. This specimen comes from a study of cytotoxic CD8 clonotypes in ibrutinib-treated CLL (dated by TCRdb to 2020 to 2023). The study in broad terms: The cohort included roughly 15 treatment-naive and roughly 10 relapsed/refractory patients; 17 were IGHV unmutated. Responses were partial in some 24 patients and complete in 2; after median around 65 months follow-up, roughly 15 stayed in remission and 12 progressed. Response samples were taken after a median of roughly 12 months on treatment, ranging from about 6 to 40 months. On average, each sample yielded about 260,000 productive templates and tens of thousands of productive rearrangements. Longitudinal samples were available for 26 of the 86 trial participants. Cryopreserved peripheral blood mononuclear cells were collected at three points: before therapy, at response, and at either sustained remission or disease progression. Every remission and progressive disease sample was obtained while ibrutinib was still being received by the patients.

The goal of deep resolution MiSeq sequencing was a depth between 1 in 1 million and 1 in 200,000 T cells, and coverage averaged 10x per clonotype. The immunoSEQ hsTCRB Kit was used to generate the TCR beta libraries. In the paper's pipeline: ImmunoSEQ Data Assistant and ImmunoSEQ Analyzer were used for data analysis, and V, D and J genes were assigned according to IMGT definitions. Clonality was computed as one minus normalized Shannon entropy of productive rearrangement frequencies, ranging from 0 to 1. Public clonotype analysis was restricted to overrepresented clonotypes comprising at least 0.05% of each patient's repertoire. Repertoires from some 13 age-matched healthy donors in immuneACCESS were used as clonality controls. In its TCRdb copy, this immuneACCESS table keeps in-frame sequences only and misses some clones. Where compared with another copy, unresolved V genes explain less than half of these, and the others have no known cause. The DNA gave D and trimming, while V, J and clone size come from that table. The sample table contains around 140,000 clones; only one count was recorded for more than 70% of them. The ten largest account for approximately 7.6% of the sample.

Paper-wide results and their limitations: Public clonotypes were rare and either shrank or stayed stable during treatment, and the rise in clonality at ibrutinib response reflected expansion of private clonotypes. Sustained-remission and progressing patients did not have matched sampling times, and lymph node repertoires were not examined. At baseline, clonality was higher than in age-matched healthy donors and showed a strong correlation with circulating CD8+ T-cell counts. Clonality rose at ibrutinib response, remained stable during sustained remission, and dropped back toward baseline at progression.

According to the germline V gene (reference sequence), CDR1 reads MNHNY and CDR2 reads SVGAGI. At the junction V is shortened by 0 bases and J by 2 bases, with 9 bases in between. Taken from cysteine to phenylalanine, the CDR3 has 15 residues. Only the CDR3 portion is preserved as DNA: 45 bases, with reading frame beginning at the first base. Sequenced here: PBMCs, sampled after 36 months of ibrutinib treatment. The sequence came from a human donor with chronic lymphocytic leukemia. The chain employs TRBV6-6 and TRBJ2-3, with no confident D gene call. In nucleotide form, the sequence is TGTGCCAGCAGTTACTCTGGGGTCACCACAGATACGCAGTATTTT. This encodes CASSYSGVTTDTQYF.